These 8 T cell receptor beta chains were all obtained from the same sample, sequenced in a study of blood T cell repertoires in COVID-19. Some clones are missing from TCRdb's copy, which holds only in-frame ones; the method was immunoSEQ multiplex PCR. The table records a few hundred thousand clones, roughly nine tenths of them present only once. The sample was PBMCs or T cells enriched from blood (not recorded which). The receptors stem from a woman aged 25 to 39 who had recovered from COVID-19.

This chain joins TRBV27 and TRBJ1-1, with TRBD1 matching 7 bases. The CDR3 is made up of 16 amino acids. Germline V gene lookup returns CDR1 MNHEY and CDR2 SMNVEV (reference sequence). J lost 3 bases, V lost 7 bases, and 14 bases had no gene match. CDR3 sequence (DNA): TGTGCCAGCACCCCTGGTTTAGGGGGCGCGTACACTGAAGCTTTCTTT. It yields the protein CASTPGLGGAYTEAFF.

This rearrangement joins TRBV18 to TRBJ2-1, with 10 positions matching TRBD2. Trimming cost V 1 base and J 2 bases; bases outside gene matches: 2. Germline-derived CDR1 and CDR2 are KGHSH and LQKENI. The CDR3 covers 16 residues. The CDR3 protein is CASSPQGLAAYNEQFF. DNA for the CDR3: TGTGCCAGCTCACCACAAGGACTAGCGGCCTACAATGAGCAGTTCTTC.

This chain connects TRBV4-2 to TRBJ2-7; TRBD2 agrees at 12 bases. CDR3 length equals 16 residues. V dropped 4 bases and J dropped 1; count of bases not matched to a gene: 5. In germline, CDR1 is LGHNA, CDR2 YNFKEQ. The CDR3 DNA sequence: TGTGCCAGCAGCCTGGGACTAGCGGGCGTTTCCTACGAGCAGTACTTC. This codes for CASSLGLAGVSYEQYF.

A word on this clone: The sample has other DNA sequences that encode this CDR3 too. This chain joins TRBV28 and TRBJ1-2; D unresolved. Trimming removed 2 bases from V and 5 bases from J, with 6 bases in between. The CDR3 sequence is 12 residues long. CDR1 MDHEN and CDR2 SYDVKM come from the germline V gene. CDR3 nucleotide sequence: TGTGCCAGCAGTTTACGGGGTTATGGCTACACCTTC. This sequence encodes CASSLRGYGYTF.

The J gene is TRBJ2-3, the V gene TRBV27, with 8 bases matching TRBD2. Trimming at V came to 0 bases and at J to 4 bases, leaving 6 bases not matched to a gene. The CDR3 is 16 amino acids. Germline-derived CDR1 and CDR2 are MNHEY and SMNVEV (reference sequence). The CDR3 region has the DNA TGTGCCAGCAGTTTATCGCCCGGGGGGGATGCAGATACGCAGTATTTT. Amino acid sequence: CASSLSPGGDADTQYF.

This CDR3 reads CAWITRDTRQNNEQFF. The CDR3 DNA reads TGTGCCTGGATTACTAGGGACACCAGACAGAACAATGAGCAGTTCTTC. The chain couples TRBV30 to TRBJ2-1, with a tentative D call TRBD1 (6 bases). Germline V gene sequence: CDR1 GTSNPN, CDR2 SVGIG (reference sequence). The CDR3 covers 16 residues. V lost 4 bases to trimming and J lost 5 bases, with 21 bases between them.

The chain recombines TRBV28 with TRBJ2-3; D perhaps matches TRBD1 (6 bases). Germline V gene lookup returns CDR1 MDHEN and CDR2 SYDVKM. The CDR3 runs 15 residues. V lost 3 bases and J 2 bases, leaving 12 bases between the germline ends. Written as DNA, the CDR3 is TGTGCCAGCAGTTTGGGGGCTAGTAACACAGATACGCAGTATTTT. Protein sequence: CASSLGASNTDTQYF.

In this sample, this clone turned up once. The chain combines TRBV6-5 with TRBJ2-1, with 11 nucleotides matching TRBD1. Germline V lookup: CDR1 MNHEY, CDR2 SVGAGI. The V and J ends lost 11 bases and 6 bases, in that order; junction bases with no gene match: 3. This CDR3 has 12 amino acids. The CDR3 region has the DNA TGTGCCGGACAGGGGGCGCGCAATGAGCAGTTCTTC. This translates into CAGQGARNEQFF.